The entry that follows covers one T cell receptor (beta chain) sequence. At cycle 4 day 1, cycle 7 day 1, and baseline, blood was sampled. V lost 5 bases, J lost 5 bases, and 11 bases stayed unmatched. The length of the CDR3 is 16 residues. The germline V gene has CDR1 SEHNR and CDR2 FQNEAQ (reference sequence). The source of the sample is a study of OX40 agonist ivuxolimab in advanced cancers. Study details: Every 2 weeks, patients received ivuxolimab intravenously, dosed at 0.01 to 10 mg/kg.

Sequencing used immunoSEQ multiplex PCR; TCRdb keeps in-frame clones, though not all of them. The sample carries over 75,000 clones, around 87% recorded once. This chain uses TRBV7-9 with TRBJ2-5; TRBD1 matches 10 bases. The starting material was CD4+ or CD8+ T cells sorted from blood, obtained in a trial of the OX40 agonist ivuxolimab. This receptor was taken from an adult with an advanced solid tumor such as melanoma, head and neck, liver or kidney cancer. CDR3 in DNA: TGTGCCAGCAGCATCGCCGGGACAGGGGATTGGGAGACCCAGTACTTC. Amino acid sequence: CASSIAGTGDWETQYF.